Below are 14 T cell receptor beta chains sequenced from a single sample in a study of cytomegalovirus exposure and HLA in healthy donors. Using immunoSEQ multiplex PCR, the repertoire was profiled, and TCRdb retains in-frame clones only, with some absent. The table shows about 130,000 clones, with approximately 94% occurring only once. The sample was PBMCs. The receptors shown here come from a woman between 18 and 29 years old in good health and CMV-seronegative.

V usage is TRBV2 and J usage is TRBJ2-1; the D gene is possibly TRBD1 (5 bases). V was pared by 2 bases and J by 7 bases, with 18 bases between. The CDR3 runs to 16 residues. Germline V gene lookup returns CDR1 SNHLY and CDR2 FYNNEI. CDR3 amino acids: CASSEMVSAGRNEQFF. For the CDR3, the DNA is TGTGCCAGCAGTGAAATGGTATCGGCAGGGCGGAATGAGCAGTTCTTC.

The chain combines TRBV12-5 with TRBJ1-2; maybe TRBD1 (6 bases). The CDR3 extends over 12 amino acids. Trimming pared 3 bases from V and 13 bases from J, leaving 15 bases between. The germline gives CDR1 LGHNT, CDR2 FRNRAP. The DNA for the CDR3 is TGTGCTAGTGGTTTTTTAGACAGGTCTTTCACCTTC. Its translation is CASGFLDRSFTF. Full variable domain (outside the CDR3, taken from reference TRBV12-5 and TRBJ1-2): DARVTQTPRHKVTEMGQEVTMRCQPILGHNTVFWYRQTMMQGLELLAYFRNRAPLDDSGMPKDRFSAEMPDATLATLKIQPSEPRDSAVYFCASGFLDRSFTFGSGTRLTVV.

The V and J genes are TRBV27 and TRBJ2-1, with 11 bases matching TRBD2. The trim removed 6 bases at V and 7 bases at J, leaving 8 bases unmatched. The CDR3 covers 15 residues. Germline assignment: CDR1 MNHEY and CDR2 SMNVEV (reference sequence). Written as DNA, the CDR3 is TGTGCCAGCAGCGAAATAGCGGGGGGGCGGAATGAGCAGTTCTTC. It is translated as CASSEIAGGRNEQFF.

The J gene is TRBJ2-1, the V gene TRBV27; D is unresolved. There are 14 residues in the CDR3. From germline, CDR1 is MNHEY and CDR2 SMNVEV (reference sequence). The V end lost 7 bases, the J end lost 7 bases, and 17 bases lay between the germline ends. The CDR3: CASTLERGRNEQFF. Written as DNA, the CDR3 is TGTGCCAGCACCCTCGAGAGAGGAAGGAATGAGCAGTTCTTC.

This rearrangement joins TRBV5-1 to TRBJ2-3, with a weak D call TRBD2 (6 bases). The CDR3 length is 15 residues. Germline V lookup: CDR1 SGHRS, CDR2 YFSETQ. V lost 0 bases to trimming and J lost 4 bases, with 12 bases between them. The CDR3: CASSLAGTGADTQYF. The CDR3 DNA is TGCGCCAGCAGCTTGGCCGGGACGGGGGCAGATACGCAGTATTTT.

V and J are TRBV10-3 and TRBJ2-2; 8 bases fit TRBD1. CDR1 is ENHRY, CDR2 SYGVKD, per germline. This CDR3 is 15 amino acids long. V lost 2 bases to trimming and J lost 7 bases; unmatched junction nucleotides: 6. CDR3 in DNA: TGTGCCATCAGTGAGACGGACAGGGTCGGCGGGGAGCTGTTTTTT. Its translation: CAISETDRVGGELFF.

The rearrangement joins TRBV30 to TRBJ2-6, with D unclear. The CDR3 runs 13 residues. V was trimmed by 3 bases and J by 1 base, leaving 4 bases between them. The germline CDR1 and CDR2 sequences are GTSNPN and SVGIG (reference sequence). CDR3: CAWRESGANVLTF. The DNA of the CDR3 is TGTGCCTGGAGGGAGTCTGGGGCCAACGTCCTGACTTTC.

The chain links TRBV9 to TRBJ2-3; TRBD2 agrees at 12 bases. Per germline, CDR1 SGDLS and CDR2 YYNGEE. The trim removed 1 base at V and 0 bases at J, leaving 6 bases unmatched. This CDR3 comprises 18 residues. Here the CDR3 reads CASSVTSGGPGSTDTQYF. In DNA, the CDR3 is TGTGCCAGCAGCGTAACTAGCGGGGGGCCGGGGAGCACAGATACGCAGTATTTT.

This chain connects TRBV28 to TRBJ1-1, with a possible D match to TRBD1 (5 bases). V shed 7 bases and J shed 2 bases, with 17 bases lying between them. The CDR3 length is 15 residues. Germline lookup yields CDR1 MDHEN and CDR2 SYDVKM. Written as DNA, the CDR3 is TGTGCCAGCAATAAAGCCCGGGACTCCAACACTGAAGCTTTCTTT. Amino acids: CASNKARDSNTEAFF.

The chain links TRBV6-1 to TRBJ2-5; 7 bases are shared with TRBD1. V lost 3 bases to trimming and J lost 2 bases; unmatched junction nucleotides: 6. In germline, CDR1 is MNHNS, CDR2 SASEGT. The CDR3 loop spans 15 amino acids. The CDR3: CASSDPGQAQETQYF. In DNA, the CDR3 is TGTGCCAGCAGTGACCCAGGACAGGCTCAAGAGACCCAGTACTTC.

The chain recombines TRBV7-3 with TRBJ2-2; D remains unclear. The germline CDR1 and CDR2 sequences are SGHTA and FQGTGA. V lost 1 base and J 4 bases, leaving 7 bases between the germline ends. This CDR3 spans 14 amino acids. CDR3 loop: CASSLRGGTGELFF. The CDR3 DNA sequence: TGTGCCAGCAGCTTAAGAGGCGGCACCGGGGAGCTGTTTTTT.

This clone was seen a single time. The J gene is TRBJ2-7, the V gene TRBV28, with 8 bases lining up with TRBD2. The CDR3 is 15 amino acids. Germline CDR1 and CDR2: MDHEN and SYDVKM. With 3 bases clipped from V and 2 bases from J, the junction kept 6 bases outside the gene matches. CDR3 loop: CASSLGGRTTYEQYF. The CDR3 DNA reads TGTGCCAGCAGTTTGGGCGGGAGGACGACCTACGAGCAGTACTTC. Filled out from reference TRBV28 and TRBJ2-7, the complete variable domain reads DVKVTQSSRYLVKRTGEKVFLECVQDMDHENMFWYRQDPGLGLRLIYFSYDVKMKEKGDIPEGYSVSREKKERFSLILESASTNQTSMYLCASSLGGRTTYEQYFGPGTRLTVT.

This clone was recorded once. The chain employs TRBV29-1 and TRBJ1-5; unclear D gene. Trimming removed 3 bases from V and 0 bases from J, with 6 bases in between. Looked up from germline, CDR1 is SQVTM and CDR2 is ANQGSEA. The CDR3 extends over 13 amino acids. CDR3 loop: CSVEFGSNQPQHF. The DNA for the CDR3 is TGCAGCGTTGAGTTCGGTAGCAATCAGCCCCAGCATTTT.

The chain is built from TRBV28 and TRBJ2-5, with D tentatively TRBD2 (5 bases). V was cut by 1 base and J by 9 bases, with 24 bases left in between. CDR1 is MDHEN and CDR2 is SYDVKM in the germline V gene. The CDR3 has 17 residues. The CDR3 sequence is CASSLFSGFMGEKAQYF. The DNA for the CDR3 is TGTGCCAGCAGTTTATTCTCGGGGTTCATGGGCGAAAAGGCCCAGTACTTC.